The 2 T cell receptor beta chains reported below all come from one sample, sequenced in a study of metastatic and nonmetastatic thyroid tumors (TCRdb year 2020). Receptor libraries were prepared by PCR. The reads were generated on an Illumina HiSeq 4000. TCRdb reprocessed the public reads (quality trimming at Q25 with fastp, clone calling with MiXCR) and kept in-frame beta chains. In all, the sample holds some 83,000 clones, and 9.5% to 15% of those were seen once. The top ten hold 7% to 9% of the sample. No patient had received any treatment before thyroid surgery. The sample consisted of tumor tissue. These TCRs come from a female donor with papillary thyroid cancer or a benign thyroid nodule (not recorded which). Some clones in this sample may be carry-over from other donors' samples.

This clone was counted at least ten times. The chain employs TRBV20-1 and TRBJ1-5; TRBD1 is a possible D gene (5 bases). Deletions cut 6 bases from V and 0 bases from J, with 15 bases between. Per the germline V gene, CDR1 is DFQATT and CDR2 is SNEGSKA (reference sequence). This CDR3 contains 15 residues. This chain's CDR3 is CSAAPYRYSNQPQHF. The CDR3, as DNA: TGCAGTGCCGCACCCTACAGGTATAGCAATCAGCCCCAGCATTTT.

This clone has ten or more counts. The V and J genes are TRBV6-2 or TRBV6-3 and TRBJ2-7, with D unclear. The CDR3 loop spans 16 amino acids. Germline CDR1 is MNHEY and CDR2 is SVGEGT. The V and J ends lost 0 bases and 0 bases respectively, with 12 bases between them. The CDR3 protein is CASSYSTERGSYEQYF. The CDR3 DNA follows: TGTGCCAGCAGTTACTCGACCGAAAGAGGCTCCTACGAGCAGTACTTC.